Sequencing of this T cell receptor (beta chain) was carried out in a study of identical twins. Unique molecular identifiers were in the cDNA, with template-switch universal primer binding. One entry per CDR3 protein, called by TCRdb with MiXCR from the 5' RACE reads. Of some 560,000 distinct CDR3 sequences in the sample, approximately 9.6% were seen once. Separately, the same data were catalogued under a study of yellow fever vaccine responses in identical twins. From that study: Reportedly, twins showed a vaccine T cell response that looked partly convergent and partly personalized.

What was sequenced was PBMCs. This TCR was sampled from a young woman in good health.

This CDR3 is CASSSRQGIYEQYF. CDR3 bases: TGTGCCAGCAGTTCCCGACAGGGAATCTACGAGCAGTACTTC. V and J are TRBV28 and TRBJ2-7; 7 bases are a match to TRBD1. The CDR3 runs 14 residues. With 4 bases clipped from V and 3 bases from J, the junction kept 6 bases outside the gene matches. CDR1 MDHEN and CDR2 SYDVKM come from the germline V gene. Based on the CDR3 plus reference TRBV28 and TRBJ2-7, the full variable domain is DVKVTQSSRYLVKRTGEKVFLECVQDMDHENMFWYRQDPGLGLRLIYFSYDVKMKEKGDIPEGYSVSREKKERFSLILESASTNQTSMYLCASSSRQGIYEQYFGPGTRLTVT.